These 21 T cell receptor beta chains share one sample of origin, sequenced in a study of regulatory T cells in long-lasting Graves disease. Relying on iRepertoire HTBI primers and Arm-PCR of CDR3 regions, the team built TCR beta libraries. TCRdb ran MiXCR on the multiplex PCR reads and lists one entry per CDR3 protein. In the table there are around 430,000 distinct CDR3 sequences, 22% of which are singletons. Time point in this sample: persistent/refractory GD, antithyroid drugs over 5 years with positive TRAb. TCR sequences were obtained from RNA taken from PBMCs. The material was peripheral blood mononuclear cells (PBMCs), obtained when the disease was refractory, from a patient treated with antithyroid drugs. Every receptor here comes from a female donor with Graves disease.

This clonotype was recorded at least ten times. The CDR3: CASSTWRGNTEAFF. The CDR3, as DNA: TGTGCCAGCAGTACCTGGAGGGGGAACACTGAAGCTTTCTTT. The genes are TRBV28 and TRBJ1-1; tentatively, D is TRBD1 (5 bases). This CDR3 contains 14 residues. Germline CDR1 is MDHEN and CDR2 is SYDVKM. V was shortened by 5 bases and J by 1 base, with 11 bases between the two germline ends.

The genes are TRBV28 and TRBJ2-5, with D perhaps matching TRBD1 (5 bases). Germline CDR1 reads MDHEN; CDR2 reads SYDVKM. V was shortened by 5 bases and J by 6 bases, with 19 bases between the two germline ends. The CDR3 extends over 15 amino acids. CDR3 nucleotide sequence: TGTGCCAGCAGTGAAAGGGCAGGGATCGAAAAGACCCAGTACTTC. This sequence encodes CASSERAGIEKTQYF.

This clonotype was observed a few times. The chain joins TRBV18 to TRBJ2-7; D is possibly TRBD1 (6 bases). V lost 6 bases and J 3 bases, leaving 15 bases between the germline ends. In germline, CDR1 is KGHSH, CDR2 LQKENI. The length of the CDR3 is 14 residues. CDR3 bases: TGTGCCAGCTCGCCAGGGGACGGAGGCTACGAGCAGTACTTC. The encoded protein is CASSPGDGGYEQYF.

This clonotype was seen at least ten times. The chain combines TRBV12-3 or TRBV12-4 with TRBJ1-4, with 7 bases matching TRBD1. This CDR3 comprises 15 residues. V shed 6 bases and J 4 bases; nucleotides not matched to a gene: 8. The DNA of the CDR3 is TGTGCCAGCAGGGAACCGGGACAGAGTAATGAAAAACTGTTTTTT. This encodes CASREPGQSNEKLFF.

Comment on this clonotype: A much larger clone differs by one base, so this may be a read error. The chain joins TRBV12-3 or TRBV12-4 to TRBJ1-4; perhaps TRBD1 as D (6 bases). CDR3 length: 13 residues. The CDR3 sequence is CASSSSRGEKLLF. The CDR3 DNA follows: TGTGCCAGCAGTTCGAGCAGGGGCGAAAAACTGCTTTTT.

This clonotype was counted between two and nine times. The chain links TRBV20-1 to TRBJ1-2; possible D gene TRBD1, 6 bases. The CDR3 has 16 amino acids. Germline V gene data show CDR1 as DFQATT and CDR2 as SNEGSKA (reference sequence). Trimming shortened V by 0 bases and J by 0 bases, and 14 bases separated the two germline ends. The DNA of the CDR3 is TGCAGTGCTAGAGATGATCAGGGGCGATCTAACTATGGCTACACCTTC. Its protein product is CSARDDQGRSNYGYTF.

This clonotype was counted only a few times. CDR3 in DNA: TGTGCCAGTAGTCCCCGGGACATTTGGGAGACCCAGTACTTC. Amino acid sequence: CASSPRDIWETQYF. V is TRBV19 and J is TRBJ2-5, with D possibly being TRBD1 (6 bases). Trimming took off 5 bases at V and 5 bases at J, with 15 bases between the two ends. Germline-derived CDR1 and CDR2 are LNHDA and SQIVND (reference sequence). The CDR3 spans 14 residues.

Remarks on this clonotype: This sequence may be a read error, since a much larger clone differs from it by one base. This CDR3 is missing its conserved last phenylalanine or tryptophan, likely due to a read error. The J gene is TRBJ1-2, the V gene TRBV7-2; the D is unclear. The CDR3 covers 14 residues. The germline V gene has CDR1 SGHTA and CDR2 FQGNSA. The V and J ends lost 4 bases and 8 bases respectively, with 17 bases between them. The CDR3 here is CASSSQNGRRGYTL. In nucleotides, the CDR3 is TGTGCCAGCAGCTCGCAGAATGGGAGGCGGGGCTACACCCTC.

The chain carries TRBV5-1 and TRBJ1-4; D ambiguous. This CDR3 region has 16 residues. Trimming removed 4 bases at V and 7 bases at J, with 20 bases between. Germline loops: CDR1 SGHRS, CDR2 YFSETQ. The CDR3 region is CASSPSQSQNGEKLFF. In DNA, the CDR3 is TGCGCCAGCAGCCCTTCCCAGAGTCAAAATGGTGAAAAACTGTTTTTT. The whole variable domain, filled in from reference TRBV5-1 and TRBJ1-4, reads KAGVTQTPRYLIKTRGQQVTLSCSPISGHRSVSWYQQTPGQGLQFLFEYFSETQRNKGNFPGRFSGRQFSNSRSEMNVSTLELGDSALYLCASSPSQSQNGEKLFFGSGTQLSVL.

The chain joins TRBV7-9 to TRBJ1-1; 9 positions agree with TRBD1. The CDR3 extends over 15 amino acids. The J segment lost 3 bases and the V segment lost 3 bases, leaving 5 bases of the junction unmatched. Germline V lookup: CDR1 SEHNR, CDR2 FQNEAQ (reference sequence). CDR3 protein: CASSFLGQGYTEAFF. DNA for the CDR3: TGTGCCAGCAGCTTCCTCGGACAGGGGTACACTGAAGCTTTCTTT.

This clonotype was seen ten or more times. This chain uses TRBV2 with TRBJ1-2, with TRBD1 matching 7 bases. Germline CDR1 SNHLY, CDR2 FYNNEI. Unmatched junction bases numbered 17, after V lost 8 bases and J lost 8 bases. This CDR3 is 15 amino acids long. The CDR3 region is CASHLLSDRAGGYTF. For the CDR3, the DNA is TGTGCCAGCCATCTGCTTTCCGACAGGGCCGGGGGCTACACCTTC.

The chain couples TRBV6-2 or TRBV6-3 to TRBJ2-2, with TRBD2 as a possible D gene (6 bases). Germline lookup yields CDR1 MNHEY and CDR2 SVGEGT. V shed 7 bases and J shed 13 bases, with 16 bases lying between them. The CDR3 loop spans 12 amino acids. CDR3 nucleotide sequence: TGTGCCAGCACCGTCGTGGGACTGGGGCTGTTTTTT. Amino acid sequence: CASTVVGLGLFF.

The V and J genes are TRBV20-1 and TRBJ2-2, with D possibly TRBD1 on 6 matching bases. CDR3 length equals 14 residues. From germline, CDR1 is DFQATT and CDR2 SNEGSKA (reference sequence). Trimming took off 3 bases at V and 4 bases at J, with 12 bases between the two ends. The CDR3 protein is CSASSHRATGELFF. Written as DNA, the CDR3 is TGCAGTGCTAGCTCTCACAGGGCCACCGGGGAGCTGTTTTTT.

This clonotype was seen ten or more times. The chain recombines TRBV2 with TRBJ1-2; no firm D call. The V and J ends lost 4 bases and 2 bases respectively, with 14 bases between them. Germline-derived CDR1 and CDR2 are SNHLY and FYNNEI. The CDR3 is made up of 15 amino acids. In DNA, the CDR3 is TGTGCCAGCAGTGGAATTAGAGGAACGAACTATGGCTACACCTTC. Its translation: CASSGIRGTNYGYTF. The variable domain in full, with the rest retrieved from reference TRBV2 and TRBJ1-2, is EPEVTQTPSHQVTQMGQEVILRCVPISNHLYFYWYRQILGQKVEFLVSFYNNEISEKSEIFDDQFSVERPDGSNFTLKIRSTKLEDSAMYFCASSGIRGTNYGYTFGSGTRLTVV.

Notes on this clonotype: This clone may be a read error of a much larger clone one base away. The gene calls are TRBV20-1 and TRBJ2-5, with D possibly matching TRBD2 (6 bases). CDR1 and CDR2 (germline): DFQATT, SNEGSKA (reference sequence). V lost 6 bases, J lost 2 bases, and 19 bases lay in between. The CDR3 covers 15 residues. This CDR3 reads CSATAGTGGQETQYF. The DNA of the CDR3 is TGCAGTGCCACCGCGGGGACTGGCGGACAAGAGACCCAGTACTTC.

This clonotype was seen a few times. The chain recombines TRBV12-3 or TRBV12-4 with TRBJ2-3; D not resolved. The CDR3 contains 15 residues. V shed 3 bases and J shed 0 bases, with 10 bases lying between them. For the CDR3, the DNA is TGTGCCAGCAGTTTGTTTGAGATTAGCACAGATACGCAGTATTTT. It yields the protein CASSLFEISTDTQYF.

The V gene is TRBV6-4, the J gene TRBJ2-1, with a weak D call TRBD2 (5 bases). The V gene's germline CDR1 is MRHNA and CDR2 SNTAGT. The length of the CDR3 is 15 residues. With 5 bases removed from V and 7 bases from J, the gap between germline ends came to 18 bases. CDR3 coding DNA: TGTGCCAGCAGTTCTTCAGGACGAGGAGGAAATGAGCAGTTCTTC. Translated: CASSSSGRGGNEQFF.

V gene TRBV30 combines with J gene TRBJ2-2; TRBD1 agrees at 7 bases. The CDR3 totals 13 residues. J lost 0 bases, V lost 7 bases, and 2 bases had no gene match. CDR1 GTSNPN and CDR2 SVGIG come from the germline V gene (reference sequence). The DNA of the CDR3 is TGTGCCTTAGACAGGGCGAACACCGGGGAGCTGTTTTTT. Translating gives CALDRANTGELFF.

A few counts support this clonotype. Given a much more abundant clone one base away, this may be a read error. Written as DNA, the CDR3 is TGTGCCAGCAGTCCGTGGAAAAGTCCCCCCCACTTT. This sequence encodes CASSPWKSPPHF. The J gene is TRBJ1-6, the V gene TRBV28; D gene unclear. The germline gives CDR1 MDHEN, CDR2 SYDVKM. This CDR3 spans 12 amino acids. Variable domain in full (rest from reference TRBV28 and TRBJ1-6): DVKVTQSSRYLVKRTGEKVFLECVQDMDHENMFWYRQDPGLGLRLIYFSYDVKMKEKGDIPEGYSVSREKKERFSLILESASTNQTSMYLCASSPWKSPPHFGNGTRLTVT.

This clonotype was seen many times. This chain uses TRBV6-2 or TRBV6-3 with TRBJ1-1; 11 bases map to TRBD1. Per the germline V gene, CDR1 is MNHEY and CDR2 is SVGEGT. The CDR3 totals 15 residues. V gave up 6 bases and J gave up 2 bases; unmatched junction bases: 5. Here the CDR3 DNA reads TGTGCCAGCAGCGGACAGGGGGCAGGAAACACTGAAGCTTTCTTT. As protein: CASSGQGAGNTEAFF.

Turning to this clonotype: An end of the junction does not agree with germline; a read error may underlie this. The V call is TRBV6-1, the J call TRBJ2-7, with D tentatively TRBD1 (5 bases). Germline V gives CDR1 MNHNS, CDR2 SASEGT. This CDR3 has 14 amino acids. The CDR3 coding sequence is TGTGCCAGCATTTTGACAGAGACCTCCTACGAGCAATACTTC. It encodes CASILTETSYEQYF.